This TCR beta chain was retrieved from a study of T cell changes during pregnancy in multiple sclerosis. Produced via immunoSEQ multiplex PCR; TCRdb's table is partial and in-frame only. The data hold approximately 66,000 clones, with over 75% observed a single time. CDR1 is MNHEY, CDR2 SVGAGI, per germline. CDR3 size: 13 residues. The germline V and J ends were trimmed by 0 bases and 3 bases, with 5 bases remaining between them. This clonotype originated in a female donor with multiple sclerosis, enrolled in a pregnancy study. The chain employs TRBV6-5 and TRBJ2-5, with TRBD2 as a possible D gene (5 bases). The sample consisted of CD8+ T cells from peripheral blood mononuclear cells, taken before pregnancy. The CDR3 protein is CASSYSREETQYF. CDR3 in DNA: TGTGCCAGCAGTTACTCGAGGGAAGAGACCCAGTACTTC.